This T cell receptor beta chain comes out of a study of cytomegalovirus exposure and HLA in healthy donors. Notes on the study in general: CMV serostatus alone was available as immune exposure information. Accurate prediction of most subjects' HLA-A and HLA-B alleles from TCR beta sequences was reported. In an earlier analysis, in roughly 600 donors, most V segments appeared productive either ~90% or ~30% of the time. Other equally common chains were less clonally expanded than HLA-associated TCR beta chains, a later analysis showed.

V trimming: 2 bases; J trimming: 10 bases; junction bases outside the gene matches: 5. CDR3 length equals 14 residues. The germline CDR1 and CDR2 sequences are SGHRS and YFSETQ. This clone was detected a few times. Its antigen is not identified. The primer mix had 60 Vbeta and 13 Jbeta primers. Only in-frame clones appear in the TCRdb table, and some are missing; sequencing was by immunoSEQ multiplex PCR. This sample has 100,000 or so clones, with around two thirds found just once. The sequence was obtained from a middle-aged man in good health and CMV-seropositive. The source material was PBMCs. J is TRBJ2-1 and V is TRBV5-1, with 11 bases lining up with TRBD2. The CDR3 nucleotides read TGCGCCAGCAGCTTTCCTACTAGCGGGAGCGAGCAGTTCTTC. As protein: CASSFPTSGSEQFF.